This T cell receptor beta chain was sequenced during a study of shared clonotypes between healthy human individuals. CD4+ cell separation produced CD45RA+ naive and CD45RA-negative memory subsets. The V gene's germline CDR1 is SGDLS and CDR2 YYNGEE. Trimming cost V 4 bases and J 6 bases; bases outside gene matches: 7. CDR3 length: 15 residues. This clone appeared a single time. For every subset, genomic DNA was evenly distributed across several immunoSEQ plates. Replicate PCRs run on sorted subsets employed roughly 190 ng DNA, roughly 30,000 T cell genomes. Produced via immunoSEQ multiplex PCR; TCRdb's table is partial and in-frame only. The sample consists of roughly 520,000 clones, 95% to 96% of them appearing once.

Sequenced input: naive CD4+ T cells sorted from blood. This sample's subset: CD45RA+ positively selected. The chain combines TRBV9 with TRBJ2-1; 10 bases are a match to TRBD2. This clonotype originated in a young woman in good health. CDR3 sequence reads: CASSRKREGFNEQFF. DNA for the CDR3: TGTGCCAGCAGCCGAAAGCGGGAGGGCTTCAATGAGCAGTTCTTC.